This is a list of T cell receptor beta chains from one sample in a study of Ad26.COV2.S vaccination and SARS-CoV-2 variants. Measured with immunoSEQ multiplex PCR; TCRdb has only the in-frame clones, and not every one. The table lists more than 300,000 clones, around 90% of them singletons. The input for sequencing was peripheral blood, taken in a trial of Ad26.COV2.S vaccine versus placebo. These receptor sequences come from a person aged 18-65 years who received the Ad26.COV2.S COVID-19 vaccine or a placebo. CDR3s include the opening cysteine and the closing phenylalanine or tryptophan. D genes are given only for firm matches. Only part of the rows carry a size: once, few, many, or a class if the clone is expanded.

cdr3_aa: CASSSYPAGELFF; cdr3_nt: TGTGCCAGCAGCTCCTACCCTGCCGGGGAGCTGTTTTTT; v_call: TRBV7-3; clone_size: -; d_call: -; j_call: TRBJ2-2
cdr3_aa: CASSPLRPGELFF; cdr3_nt: TGTGCCAGCAGCCCGCTCCGTCCCGGGGAGCTGTTTTTT; v_call: TRBV11-2; clone_size: -; d_call: -; j_call: TRBJ2-2
cdr3_aa: CASSYSVRGETQYF; cdr3_nt: TGTGCCAGCAGTTACTCGGTTCGGGGGGAGACCCAGTACTTC; v_call: TRBV6-2/TRBV6-3; clone_size: once; d_call: -; j_call: TRBJ2-5
cdr3_aa: CASSLPYDRGDGTEAFF; cdr3_nt: TGTGCCAGCAGTTTACCCTATGACAGGGGAGATGGCACTGAAGCTTTCTTT; v_call: TRBV11-2; clone_size: -; d_call: TRBD1; j_call: TRBJ1-1
cdr3_aa: CASSSRTRAGYEQYF; cdr3_nt: TGTGCCAGCAGCTCCCGTACACGGGCTGGCTACGAGCAGTACTTC; v_call: TRBV7-2; clone_size: -; d_call: -; j_call: TRBJ2-7
cdr3_aa: CSASKGTDFMNTEAFF; cdr3_nt: TGCAGTGCAAGTAAGGGGACAGATTTTATGAACACTGAAGCTTTCTTT; v_call: TRBV20-1; clone_size: -; d_call: TRBD1; j_call: TRBJ1-1
cdr3_aa: CASSFSWGEQYF; cdr3_nt: TGTGCCAGCAGCTTTAGTTGGGGCGAGCAGTACTTC; v_call: TRBV7-9; clone_size: -; d_call: -; j_call: TRBJ2-7
cdr3_aa: CASRGADRNTEAFF; cdr3_nt: TGTGCCAGCAGGGGGGCCGACAGGAACACTGAAGCTTTCTTT; v_call: TRBV27; clone_size: -; d_call: -; j_call: TRBJ1-1
cdr3_aa: CASSYSQDTARQAFF; cdr3_nt: TGTGCCAGCAGTTACTCGCAGGACACGGCCAGGCAGGCTTTCTTT; v_call: TRBV6-6; clone_size: -; d_call: -; j_call: TRBJ1-1
cdr3_aa: CASSFRLADAGELFF; cdr3_nt: TGCGCCAGCAGCTTTAGGCTAGCGGACGCCGGGGAGCTGTTTTTT; v_call: TRBV4-3; clone_size: -; d_call: TRBD2; j_call: TRBJ2-2
cdr3_aa: CAHSGTSLDEQFF; cdr3_nt: TGTGCCCACTCCGGGACTAGTCTCGATGAGCAGTTCTTC; v_call: TRBV30; clone_size: -; d_call: TRBD2; j_call: TRBJ2-1
cdr3_aa: CASSRTGAGGPFSEQYF; cdr3_nt: TGTGCCAGCAGTCGGACGGGAGCGGGGGGTCCCTTTTCCGAGCAGTACTTC; v_call: TRBV7-9; clone_size: -; d_call: TRBD2; j_call: TRBJ2-7
cdr3_aa: CASSQGGGQGSDTQYF; cdr3_nt: TGTGCCAGCAGCCAGGGGGGGGGACAGGGTAGTGATACGCAGTATTTT; v_call: TRBV4-2; clone_size: -; d_call: TRBD1; j_call: TRBJ2-3
cdr3_aa: CASSVAGTGELFF; cdr3_nt: TGTGCCAGCAGCGTAGCAGGAACCGGGGAGCTGTTTTTT; v_call: TRBV9; clone_size: -; d_call: -; j_call: TRBJ2-2
cdr3_aa: CASTPGGTSGYNEQFF; cdr3_nt: TGTGCCAGCACTCCGGGAGGGACTAGCGGTTACAATGAGCAGTTCTTC; v_call: TRBV28; clone_size: -; d_call: TRBD2; j_call: TRBJ2-1
cdr3_aa: CASGTGENTEAFF; cdr3_nt: TGTGCCAGCGGAACAGGGGAAAACACTGAAGCTTTCTTT; v_call: TRBV25-1; clone_size: -; d_call: TRBD1; j_call: TRBJ1-1
cdr3_aa: CASSPNTILHTGTEAFF; cdr3_nt: TGTGCCAGCAGTCCAAACACAATTCTCCACACCGGGACTGAAGCTTTCTTT; v_call: TRBV27; clone_size: few; d_call: -; j_call: TRBJ1-1
cdr3_aa: CASSPPAREGYTF; cdr3_nt: TGTGCCAGCTCACCACCGGCGAGGGAGGGCTACACCTTC; v_call: TRBV18; clone_size: once; d_call: -; j_call: TRBJ1-2
cdr3_aa: CASSYGPPHTEAFF; cdr3_nt: TGTGCCAGCAGTTACGGTCCCCCTCACACTGAAGCTTTCTTT; v_call: TRBV6-5; clone_size: -; d_call: -; j_call: TRBJ1-1
cdr3_aa: CASSSGTVTSTQYF; cdr3_nt: TGTGCCAGCAGTTCCGGGACAGTAACATCGACCCAGTACTTC; v_call: TRBV27; clone_size: -; d_call: TRBD1; j_call: TRBJ2-5
cdr3_aa: CASSYGTSGDGYEQYF; cdr3_nt: TGTGCCAGCAGCTACGGGACGTCAGGGGACGGCTACGAGCAGTACTTC; v_call: TRBV7-3; clone_size: -; d_call: -; j_call: TRBJ2-7
cdr3_aa: CATSTVTGGLSGELFF; cdr3_nt: TGTGCCACCAGCACCGTGACAGGGGGCCTCTCCGGGGAGCTGTTTTTT; v_call: TRBV15; clone_size: -; d_call: TRBD1; j_call: TRBJ2-2
cdr3_aa: CASSWSPGPRYSNQPQHF; cdr3_nt: TGTGCCAGCAGTTGGAGCCCGGGCCCACGATATAGCAATCAGCCCCAGCATTTT; v_call: TRBV6-2/TRBV6-3; clone_size: -; d_call: -; j_call: TRBJ1-5
cdr3_aa: CASSLAPNNEQFF; cdr3_nt: TGCGCCAGCAGCCTAGCACCCAACAATGAGCAGTTCTTC; v_call: TRBV4-3; clone_size: -; d_call: -; j_call: TRBJ2-1
cdr3_aa: CASSYRTGGSGNTIYF; cdr3_nt: TGTGCCAGCAGTTATCGGACAGGGGGCTCTGGAAACACCATATATTTT; v_call: TRBV6-5; clone_size: -; d_call: TRBD1; j_call: TRBJ1-3
cdr3_aa: CASSPDPILSFYGYTF; cdr3_nt: TGTGCCAGCAGCCCCGATCCAATTTTATCGTTTTATGGCTACACCTTC; v_call: TRBV7-9; clone_size: -; d_call: -; j_call: TRBJ1-2
cdr3_aa: CASSARGGRDTQYF; cdr3_nt: TGTGCCAGCAGCGCGCGGGGGGGCCGCGATACGCAGTATTTT; v_call: TRBV7-2; clone_size: -; d_call: TRBD2; j_call: TRBJ2-3
cdr3_aa: CASSASGTGNSPLHF; cdr3_nt: TGTGCCAGCAGCGCCTCCGGGACAGGGAATTCACCCCTCCACTTT; v_call: TRBV9; clone_size: -; d_call: TRBD1; j_call: TRBJ1-6
cdr3_aa: CASSFLAGAVDTQYF; cdr3_nt: TGTGCCAGCAGTTTCCTAGCGGGAGCTGTAGATACGCAGTATTTT; v_call: TRBV28; clone_size: -; d_call: TRBD2; j_call: TRBJ2-3
cdr3_aa: CASSFVVGPKYF; cdr3_nt: TGTGCCAGCAGCTTCGTTGTGGGGCCGAAGTATTTT; v_call: TRBV7-9; clone_size: -; d_call: -; j_call: TRBJ2-3
cdr3_aa: CASSAGQGSGNTIYF; cdr3_nt: TGTGCCAGTAGTGCAGGACAGGGATCTGGAAACACCATATATTTT; v_call: TRBV19; clone_size: -; d_call: TRBD1; j_call: TRBJ1-3
cdr3_aa: CASSSDRVKGYTF; cdr3_nt: TGTGCCAGCAGCTCTGACAGGGTTAAGGGCTACACCTTC; v_call: TRBV7-9; clone_size: -; d_call: TRBD1; j_call: TRBJ1-2
cdr3_aa: CASSLEEGYEQYF; cdr3_nt: TGTGCCAGCAGCTTGGAAGAAGGGTACGAGCAGTACTTC; v_call: TRBV5-4; clone_size: once; d_call: -; j_call: TRBJ2-7
cdr3_aa: CASSHPTSGGQKGETQYF; cdr3_nt: TGCGCCAGCAGCCATCCGACTAGCGGGGGCCAGAAGGGAGAGACCCAGTACTTC; v_call: TRBV4-1; clone_size: once; d_call: TRBD2; j_call: TRBJ2-5
cdr3_aa: CAWRHQGTRAFF; cdr3_nt: TGTGCCTGGAGGCATCAGGGGACACGGGCTTTCTTT; v_call: TRBV30; clone_size: -; d_call: -; j_call: TRBJ1-1
cdr3_aa: CAWNQQGNQPQHF; cdr3_nt: TGTGCCTGGAATCAACAAGGCAATCAGCCCCAGCATTTT; v_call: TRBV30; clone_size: few; d_call: -; j_call: TRBJ1-5
cdr3_aa: CSVEVRLARVTDTQYF; cdr3_nt: TGCAGCGTTGAAGTCCGACTAGCGCGTGTCACAGATACGCAGTATTTT; v_call: TRBV29-1; clone_size: -; d_call: TRBD2; j_call: TRBJ2-3
cdr3_aa: CASGGTEYSNQPQHF; cdr3_nt: TGTGCCAGCGGCGGGACAGAATATAGCAATCAGCCCCAGCATTTT; v_call: TRBV28; clone_size: -; d_call: TRBD1; j_call: TRBJ1-5
cdr3_aa: CASSGGRRGATNYGYTF; cdr3_nt: TGTGCCAGCAGCGGCGGACGTCGGGGAGCAACTAACTATGGCTACACCTTC; v_call: TRBV9; clone_size: -; d_call: -; j_call: TRBJ1-2
cdr3_aa: CASSGSVGGPDTQYF; cdr3_nt: TGTGCCAGCAGCGGTTCTGTGGGGGGGCCAGATACGCAGTATTTT; v_call: TRBV4-2; clone_size: -; d_call: -; j_call: TRBJ2-3
cdr3_aa: CASSLGLAGGTDTQYF; cdr3_nt: TGTGCCAGCAGCTTAGGACTAGCGGGGGGCACAGATACGCAGTATTTT; v_call: TRBV7-2; clone_size: few; d_call: TRBD2; j_call: TRBJ2-3
cdr3_aa: CASSLGGRRKWETQYF; cdr3_nt: TGTGCCAGCAGCTTGGGCGGGAGACGCAAGTGGGAGACCCAGTACTTC; v_call: TRBV7-2; clone_size: -; d_call: TRBD2; j_call: TRBJ2-5
cdr3_aa: CATSRDLGRAGNTIYF; cdr3_nt: TGTGCCACCAGCAGAGATCTCGGCAGGGCTGGAAACACCATATATTTT; v_call: TRBV15; clone_size: few; d_call: -; j_call: TRBJ1-3